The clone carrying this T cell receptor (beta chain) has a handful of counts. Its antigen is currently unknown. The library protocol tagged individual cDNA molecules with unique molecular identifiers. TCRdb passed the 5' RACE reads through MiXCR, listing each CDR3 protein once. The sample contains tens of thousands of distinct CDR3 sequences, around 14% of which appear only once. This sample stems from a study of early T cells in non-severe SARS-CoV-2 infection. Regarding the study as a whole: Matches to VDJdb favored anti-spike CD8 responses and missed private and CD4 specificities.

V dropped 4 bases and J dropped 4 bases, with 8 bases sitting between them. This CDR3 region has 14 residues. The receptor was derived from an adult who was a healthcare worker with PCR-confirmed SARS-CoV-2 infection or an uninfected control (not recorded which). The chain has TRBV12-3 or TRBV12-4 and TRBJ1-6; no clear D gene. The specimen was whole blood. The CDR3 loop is CASSSASYNSPLHF. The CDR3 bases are TGTGCCAGCAGTTCGGCCAGTTATAATTCACCCCTCCACTTT.